This section outlines one TCR beta chain sequence together with its context. These data originate in a study of blood T cell repertoires in COVID-19. Study-wide context: Samples came from the United States, Italy and Spain, spanning acute and convalescent COVID-19. T cells, B-cell-depleted T cells, or PBMCs provided the cDNA or gDNA that served as material.

TCRdb's copy holds only in-frame clones and misses some; the assay was immunoSEQ multiplex PCR. The data show about 200,000 clones, almost 90% seen once. The sequenced sample consisted of peripheral blood. The receptor's source is a man aged 18-30 years with active or convalescent COVID-19.

This CDR3 is CASSLLGQGPYEQYF. CDR3 nucleotides: TGTGCCAGCAGCCTTTTGGGACAGGGGCCCTACGAGCAGTACTTC. The V call is TRBV4-2, the J call TRBJ2-7; 10 bases map to TRBD1. Germline loops: CDR1 LGHNA, CDR2 YNFKEQ. This CDR3 has 15 amino acids. Losses at the gene ends were 4 bases for V and 2 bases for J; bases not matched to a gene: 5.